These 19 T cell receptor beta chains were all obtained from the same sample, sequenced in a study of vaccination effects on CD4 cells after COVID-19. Expansion with viral peptide pools was applied to antigen-specific CD4+ T cells by the ViraFEST assay prior to sequencing. At the end of 9 to 11 days of culture, CD4+ T cells were isolated. Each participant received a vaccine that was either BNT162b2 or mRNA-1273, given as two doses. TCRdb's copy holds only in-frame clones and misses some; the assay was immunoSEQ multiplex PCR. The data contain some 30,000 clones, over 60% of them singletons. No cognate antigen is known for these TCRs. The source material was CD4+ T cells from PBMCs cultured with SARS-CoV-2 spike peptides, sampled after COVID-19 vaccination. The receptors here all came from a human donor who received a COVID-19 vaccine.

As DNA, the CDR3 is TGCGCCAGCAGCTTGGCGTGGGGACCCACTGAAGCTTTCTTT. Translation gives CASSLAWGPTEAFF. The J gene is TRBJ1-1, the V gene TRBV5-1; D is perhaps TRBD1 (5 bases). There are 14 residues in the CDR3. V was pared by 0 bases and J by 4 bases, with 10 bases between. Germline CDR1 SGHRS, CDR2 YFSETQ.

The chain recombines TRBV21-1 with TRBJ1-2; the table's D call, TRBD1, was not checked against the DNA. TRBV21-1 corresponds to a pseudogene. CDR3 size: 16 residues. CDR3 sequence reads: CASSKAYSTGANGYTF. For the CDR3, the DNA is TGTGCCAGCAGCAAAGCCTATTCGACAGGGGCTAATGGCTACACCTTC.

The rearrangement uses TRBV10-3 and TRBJ2-1; D gene unclear. The CDR3 contains 12 residues. Germline CDR1 and CDR2: ENHRY and SYGVKD. V lost 0 bases to trimming and J lost 7 bases, with 4 bases between them. The DNA for the CDR3 is TGTGCCATCAGTGAGTCTTCAAATGAGCAGTTCTTC. Its translation is CAISESSNEQFF.

The chain recombines TRBV5-4 with TRBJ2-1; D assignment may be TRBD1 or TRBD2 (6 bases each). The V end lost 0 bases, the J end lost 4 bases, and 11 bases lay between the germline ends. The CDR3 contains 15 residues. Per germline, CDR1 SGHNT and CDR2 YYREEE (reference sequence). The CDR3 DNA is TGTGCCAGCAGCTTGGAGAGGGGGGCGTACAATGAGCAGTTCTTC. Translation gives CASSLERGAYNEQFF.

V and J are TRBV3-1 (or the pseudogene TRBV3-2) and TRBJ1-1; possible D gene TRBD1, 5 bases. The V end lost 0 bases, the J end lost 9 bases, and 11 bases lay between the germline ends. From germline, CDR1 is LGHDT and CDR2 YNNKEL (reference sequence). CDR3 length equals 13 residues. This chain's CDR3 is CASSQDWGGKAFF. The CDR3 region has the DNA TGTGCCAGCAGCCAAGATTGGGGCGGCAAAGCTTTCTTT.

The rearrangement joins TRBV6-5 to TRBJ1-2; D remains unclear. V lost 5 bases and J lost 2, with 12 bases in between. CDR1 and CDR2 from the germline V gene are MNHEY and SVGAGI. The CDR3 consists of 14 residues. The CDR3 loop reads CASSPSSFNYGYTF. The CDR3 coding sequence is TGTGCCAGCAGTCCCTCAAGTTTCAACTATGGCTACACCTTC.

J is TRBJ2-5 and V is TRBV2; unclear D gene. The V gene lost 3 bases and the J gene lost 1 base, with 9 bases spanning the gap. CDR1 is SNHLY and CDR2 is FYNNEI in the germline V gene. The CDR3 consists of 14 residues. The CDR3 loop is CASSDGFPQETQYF. In DNA, the CDR3 is TGTGCCAGCAGTGATGGGTTCCCCCAAGAGACCCAGTACTTC.

This clone was detected only once. The chain joins TRBV6-4 to TRBJ2-3, with unresolved D. The length of the CDR3 is 14 residues. The germline V gene encodes CDR1 MRHNA and CDR2 SNTAGT. V lost 0 bases and J 4 bases, leaving 8 bases between the germline ends. The chain's CDR3 is CASSDSNPPDTQYF. The CDR3 coding sequence is TGTGCCAGCAGTGACTCGAATCCCCCAGATACGCAGTATTTT.

The table lists this clone with a count of one. This rearrangement joins TRBV2 to TRBJ2-6; D remains ambiguous. Trimming shortened V by 7 bases and J by 0 bases, and 10 bases separated the two germline ends. CDR3 size: 15 residues. Germline CDR1 is SNHLY and CDR2 is FYNNEI. The CDR3 DNA reads TGTGCCAGCACTGTAATTCCCTCTGGGGCCAACGTCCTGACTTTC. Encoded protein: CASTVIPSGANVLTF.

The chain joins TRBV6-2 or TRBV6-3 to TRBJ2-7; D may match TRBD1 or TRBD2 (5 bases each). Trimming stripped 5 bases from V and 1 base from J, with 30 bases between. The CDR3 consists of 20 residues. The germline V gene encodes CDR1 MNHEY and CDR2 SVGEGT. CDR3 protein: CASSLKNKTSRDRTSYEQYF. CDR3 bases: TGTGCCAGCAGTCTGAAGAACAAAACATCAAGGGACCGCACGTCCTACGAGCAGTACTTC.

The gene calls are TRBV11-2 and TRBJ2-7; D not certain. Germline CDR1 and CDR2: SGHAT and FQNNGV. With 5 bases removed from V and 7 bases from J, the gap between germline ends came to 12 bases. The CDR3 totals 12 residues. Written as DNA, the CDR3 is TGTGCCAGCAGCAAAACGGACGGAGAGCAGTACTTC. Amino acids: CASSKTDGEQYF.

The chain has TRBV3-1 (or the pseudogene TRBV3-2) and TRBJ1-2; possible D gene TRBD1, 5 bases. The germline gives CDR1 LGHDT, CDR2 YNNKEL (reference sequence). The CDR3 consists of 15 residues. Trimming cost V 3 bases and J 8 bases, with 19 bases left between them. In DNA, the CDR3 is TGTGCCAGCAGCCACACCCCCCGGCAGGGCGAGGGCTACACCTTC. Protein product: CASSHTPRQGEGYTF.

This chain connects TRBV6-5 to TRBJ2-1; D gene unclear. V was trimmed by 0 bases and J by 4 bases, leaving 10 bases between them. Germline loops: CDR1 MNHEY, CDR2 SVGAGI. This CDR3 is 15 amino acids long. The CDR3 spells CASSYSIGPYNEQFF. The CDR3 nucleotides read TGTGCCAGCAGTTACTCAATAGGACCTTACAATGAGCAGTTCTTC.

This clone turned up a few times. The chain is built from TRBV11-2 and TRBJ1-6; D may be TRBD1 (6 bases). The length of the CDR3 is 18 residues. The V gene lost 5 bases and the J gene lost 7 bases, with 24 bases spanning the gap. Germline CDR1 reads SGHAT; CDR2 reads FQNNGV. The CDR3 loop reads CASSRGVTGTTRNSPLHF. CDR3 DNA sequence: TGTGCCAGCAGCAGGGGGGTTACCGGGACTACTAGAAATTCACCCCTCCACTTT.

This chain connects TRBV29-1 to TRBJ2-3; D might be TRBD2 (5 bases). This CDR3 region has 15 residues. V was cut by 6 bases and J by 2 bases, with 18 bases left in between. The germline V gene has CDR1 SQVTM and CDR2 ANQGSEA. CDR3 DNA: TGCAGCGTCGACCTATTCGGACTGGACACAGATACGCAGTATTTT. Translated, it gives CSVDLFGLDTDTQYF.

The chain combines TRBV12-3 or TRBV12-4 with TRBJ1-5; possibly TRBD1 for D (5 bases). The CDR3 length is 12 residues. V lost 4 bases to trimming and J lost 11 bases, with 12 bases between them. The CDR3: CASSSRGLTQHF. The CDR3 DNA reads TGTGCCAGCAGTTCTAGGGGTTTGACCCAGCATTTT.

This clone occurred a few times. The CDR3, as DNA: TGTGCCAGCAGAGACCGCGGGGGACATGGGGGTGAAAAACTGTTTTTT. This translates into CASRDRGGHGGEKLFF. J is TRBJ1-4 and V is TRBV25-1; perhaps TRBD1 as D (6 bases). Germline CDR1 MGHDK, CDR2 SYGVNS. The V and J ends lost 6 bases and 7 bases respectively, with 21 bases between them. This CDR3 has 16 residues. Combining the CDR3 with reference TRBV25-1 and TRBJ1-4 gives the whole variable domain EADIYQTPRYLVIGTGKKITLECSQTMGHDKMYWYQQDPGMELHLIHYSYGVNSTEKGDLSSESTVSRIRTEHFPLTLESARPSHTSQYLCASRDRGGHGGEKLFFGSGTQLSVL.

The rearrangement links TRBV29-1 to TRBJ1-5, with D possibly being TRBD1 (5 bases). Germline V gene sequence: CDR1 SQVTM, CDR2 ANQGSEA. The V end was cut by 6 bases, the J end by 7 bases, with 16 bases between. The CDR3 contains 13 residues. Here the CDR3 reads CSVATDIGQPQHF. The CDR3 coding sequence is TGCAGCGTCGCGACGGACATCGGCCAGCCCCAGCATTTT. The full variable domain, rest sourced from reference TRBV29-1 and TRBJ1-5, is SAVISQKPSRDICQRGTSLTIQCQVDSQVTMMFWYRQQPGQSLTLIATANQGSEATYESGFVIDKFPISRPNLTFSTLTVSNMSPEDSSIYLCSVATDIGQPQHFGDGTRLSIL.

The chain uses TRBV14 and TRBJ2-7; 13 bases map to TRBD2. The CDR3 sequence is 16 residues long. CDR1 is SGHDN, CDR2 FVKESK, per germline. The V segment lost 4 bases and the J segment 8 bases; nucleotides outside the gene matches: 11. The CDR3 region has the DNA TGTGCCAGCAGCCCCTTTGTGACTAGCGGGGGGTTCCAGCAGTACTTC. Translation: CASSPFVTSGGFQQYF.